This entry lists 10 T cell receptor beta chains sequenced from one sample in a study of post-analysis software for immune sequencing data. These receptors have no identified antigens. Sequencing libraries made from TCR beta cDNA carried unique molecular identifiers. Using its own MiXCR run on the PCR reads, TCRdb lists one record per CDR3 protein. In the table there are hundreds of thousands of distinct CDR3 sequences, around 47% of which are singletons. Findings and limits, study-wide: Compared with controls, patients had more of 4 to 6 TRBV segments, including TRBV5-6, TRBV5-1 and TRBV20-1.

Material for sequencing was blood. The receptors were sampled from a girl aged 10-17 years with multiple sclerosis.

This clonotype was counted only a few times. The CDR3 reads CASSGLGGTDTQYF. As DNA, the CDR3 is TGTGCCAGCAGCGGCCTTGGAGGCACAGATACGCAGTATTTT. The J gene is TRBJ2-3, the V gene TRBV6-5; D unresolved. Germline values: CDR1 MNHEY, CDR2 SVGAGI. V lost 6 bases and J 1 base, leaving 11 bases between the germline ends. The CDR3 consists of 14 residues.

Points on this clonotype: Relative to the germline gene, one junction end is altered; a read error may explain this. The J gene is TRBJ1-6, the V gene TRBV12-3 or TRBV12-4, with D unresolved. The length of the CDR3 is 13 residues. The CDR3 DNA reads as TGTGCCAGCAGCTTAGGTACAGTTTCACCCCTCCACTTT. Residues: CASSLGTVSPLHF.

This clonotype showed up just a few times. This chain links TRBV11-2 with TRBJ2-3, with TRBD1 matching over 11 bases. This CDR3 has 15 residues. Germline-derived CDR1 and CDR2 are SGHAT and FQNNGV. J lost 10 bases, V lost 10 bases, and 16 bases had no gene match. The CDR3 loop reads CAIHKPGQGGEAQYF. In DNA, the CDR3 is TGTGCCATCCATAAGCCGGGACAGGGGGGCGAGGCGCAGTATTTT.

The rearrangement joins TRBV2 to TRBJ2-2; D call uncertain. V was clipped by 2 bases and J by 5 bases, with 6 bases between them. This CDR3 has 13 amino acids. Germline lookup yields CDR1 SNHLY and CDR2 FYNNEI. CDR3 in amino acids: CASSETTTGELFF. The CDR3 coding sequence is TGTGCCAGCAGTGAAACGACGACCGGGGAGCTGTTTTTT.

The rearrangement uses TRBV28 and TRBJ1-6; TRBD1 agrees at 8 bases. Looked up from germline, CDR1 is MDHEN and CDR2 is SYDVKM. CDR3 size: 12 residues. Germline trimming cut 8 bases from V and 15 bases from J; bases unmatched to any gene: 9. DNA for the CDR3: TGTGCCAGCTCCACTCGGACAGGGTACCTCCACTTT. Translating gives CASSTRTGYLHF.

Written as DNA, the CDR3 is TGTGCCAGCAGTCCGGACAGGGGGCAGTCAGATACGCAGTATTTT. It is translated as CASSPDRGQSDTQYF. The gene calls are TRBV28 and TRBJ2-3; TRBD1 matches at 11 bases. This CDR3 is built from 15 residues. CDR1 MDHEN and CDR2 SYDVKM come from the germline V gene. V was clipped by 5 bases and J by 4 bases; unmatched bases: 5.

The V call is TRBV6-5, the J call TRBJ2-7, with D possibly matching TRBD2 (5 bases). Trimming removed 7 bases at V and 7 bases at J, with 20 bases between. The CDR3 covers 14 residues. Looked up from germline, CDR1 is MNHEY and CDR2 is SVGAGI. CDR3 protein: CASMSNGKLGEQYF. The DNA of the CDR3 is TGTGCCAGCATGTCGAACGGGAAACTAGGGGAGCAGTACTTC.

This clonotype was detected many times. The chain combines TRBV30 with TRBJ2-5; 7 nucleotides align to TRBD1. V lost 8 bases, J lost 0 bases, and 9 bases stayed unmatched. CDR1 GTSNPN and CDR2 SVGIG come from the germline V gene (reference sequence). The CDR3 contains 14 residues. CDR3 protein: CATDLTGNQETQYF. CDR3 DNA sequence: TGTGCCACTGACCTGACAGGGAACCAAGAGACCCAGTACTTC.

V usage is TRBV7-2 and J usage is TRBJ1-2; D remains unclear. Looked up from germline, CDR1 is SGHTA and CDR2 is FQGNSA. V was cut by 5 bases and J by 1 base, with 14 bases left in between. This CDR3 has 15 residues. The CDR3 DNA sequence: TGTGCCAGCAGCGACCGGCTAGGGAGTAACTATGGCTACACCTTC. Its translation: CASSDRLGSNYGYTF.

The rearrangement joins TRBV6-1 to TRBJ1-5, with unresolved D. Trimming left V 3 bases short and J 0 bases short, with 9 bases between. The germline gives CDR1 MNHNS, CDR2 SASEGT. The CDR3 spans 15 residues. The DNA of the CDR3 is TGTGCCAGCAGTGAGGCTTCATATAGCAATCAGCCCCAGCATTTT. Translating gives CASSEASYSNQPQHF.